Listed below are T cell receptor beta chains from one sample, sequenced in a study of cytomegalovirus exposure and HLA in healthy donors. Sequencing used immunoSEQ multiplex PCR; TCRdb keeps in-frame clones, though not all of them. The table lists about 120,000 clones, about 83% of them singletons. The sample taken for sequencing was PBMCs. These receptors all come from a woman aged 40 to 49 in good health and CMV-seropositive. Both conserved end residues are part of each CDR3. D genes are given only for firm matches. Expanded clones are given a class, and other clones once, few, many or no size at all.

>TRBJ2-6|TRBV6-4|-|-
TGTGCCAGCAGTGTATCTGGGGCCAACGTCCTGACTTTC
CASSVSGANVLTF
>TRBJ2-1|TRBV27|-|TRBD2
TGTGCCAGTTCCACGGGACTACCCCCCAATGAGCAGTTCTTC
CASSTGLPPNEQFF
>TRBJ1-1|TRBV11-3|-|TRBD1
TGTGCCAGCAGGGAGGGGGACAGGGAGACTGAAGCTTTCTTT
CASREGDRETEAFF
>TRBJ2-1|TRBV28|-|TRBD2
TGTGCCTCCCGCCGGGAGGGCCTGCGTGAGCAGTTCTTC
CASRREGLREQFF
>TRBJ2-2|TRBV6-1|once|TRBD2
TGTGCCAGCAGTGCAGACGGCGGGAGTTCCGGGGAGCTGTTTTTT
CASSADGGSSGELFF
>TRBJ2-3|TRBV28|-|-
TGTGCCAGCAGTTTATCCCCCGCAGATACGCAGTATTTT
CASSLSPADTQYF
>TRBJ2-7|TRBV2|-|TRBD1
TGTGCCAGCAGTGTGAGGACAGGATCTCTCTACGAGCAGTACTTC
CASSVRTGSLYEQYF
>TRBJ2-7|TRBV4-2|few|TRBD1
TGTGCCAGCAGCCAAGAGGCCGGACAGGGTAGGGACGAGCAGTACTTC
CASSQEAGQGRDEQYF
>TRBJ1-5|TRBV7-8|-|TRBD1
TGTGCCAGCAGCGGTAAAGGGACAGGGCTAAATCAGCCCCAGCATTTT
CASSGKGTGLNQPQHF
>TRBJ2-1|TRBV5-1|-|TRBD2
TGCGCCAGCAGCACCCGAAGTAGCGGGACAATTGACAATGAGCAGTTCTTC
CASSTRSSGTIDNEQFF
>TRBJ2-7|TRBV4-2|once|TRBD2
TGTGCCAGCGGAAAGGGACTAGCGGGAACCTACGAGCAGTACTTC
CASGKGLAGTYEQYF
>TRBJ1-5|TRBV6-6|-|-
TGTGCCAGCAGTTACTCGCAACATAGCAATCAGCCCCAGCATTTT
CASSYSQHSNQPQHF
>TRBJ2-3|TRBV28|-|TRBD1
TGTGCCAGCAGTGACCAGGACAGGGGGAGGACAGATACGCAGTATTTT
CASSDQDRGRTDTQYF
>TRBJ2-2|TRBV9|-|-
TGTGCCAGCAAAGACCGCGGCGGGAACACCGGGGAGCTGTTTTTT
CASKDRGGNTGELFF
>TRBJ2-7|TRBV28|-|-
TGTGCCAGCAGCACAGGAACAACCTACGAGCAGTACTTC
CASSTGTTYEQYF